This T cell receptor (beta chain) is drawn from a study of blood T cells in healthy people across ages. Study outcomes and limitations: Per million T cells, TCR beta diversity dropped roughly linearly as age increased. Unknown donor CMV status possibly confounded expanded clonotype changes.

Trimming took off 8 bases at V and 1 base at J, with 11 bases between the two ends. Germline CDR1 reads ENHRY; CDR2 reads SYGVKD. The CDR3 totals 14 residues. Alongside a J-beta primer mix, a sample-barcoded 5' primer served in a second PCR lasting about 7 to 11 cycles. MiXCR was run by TCRdb on the 5' RACE reads, yielding one entry per CDR3 protein. The sample records roughly 730,000 distinct CDR3 sequences, approximately 60% being singletons. Comment on this clonotype: Its antigen is as yet unknown.

The sequenced material came from blood. This chain connects TRBV10-3 to TRBJ1-4, with D tentatively TRBD1 (5 bases). This receptor was identified in a middle-aged man in good health. CDR3 amino acids: CAIGSGGTNEKLFF. The DNA for the CDR3 is TGTGCCATCGGTTCGGGGGGAACTAATGAAAAACTGTTTTTT.